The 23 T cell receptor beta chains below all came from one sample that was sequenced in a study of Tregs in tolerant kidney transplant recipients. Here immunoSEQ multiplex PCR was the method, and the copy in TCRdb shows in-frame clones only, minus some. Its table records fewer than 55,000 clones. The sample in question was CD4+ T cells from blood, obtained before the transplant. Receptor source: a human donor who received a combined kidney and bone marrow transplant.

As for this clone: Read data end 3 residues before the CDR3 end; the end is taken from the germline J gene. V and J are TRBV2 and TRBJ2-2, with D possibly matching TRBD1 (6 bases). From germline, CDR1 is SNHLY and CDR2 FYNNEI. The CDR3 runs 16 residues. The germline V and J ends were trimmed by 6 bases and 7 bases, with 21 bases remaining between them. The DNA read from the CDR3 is TGTGCCAGCAGGGGCCTCGTCGGCAGGGGAAGCGGGGAG. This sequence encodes CASRGLVGRGSGE. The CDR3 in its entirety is CASRGLVGRGSGELFF. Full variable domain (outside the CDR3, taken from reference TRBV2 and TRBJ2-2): EPEVTQTPSHQVTQMGQEVILRCVPISNHLYFYWYRQILGQKVEFLVSFYNNEISEKSEIFDDQFSVERPDGSNFTLKIRSTKLEDSAMYFCASRGLVGRGSGELFFGEGSRLTVL.

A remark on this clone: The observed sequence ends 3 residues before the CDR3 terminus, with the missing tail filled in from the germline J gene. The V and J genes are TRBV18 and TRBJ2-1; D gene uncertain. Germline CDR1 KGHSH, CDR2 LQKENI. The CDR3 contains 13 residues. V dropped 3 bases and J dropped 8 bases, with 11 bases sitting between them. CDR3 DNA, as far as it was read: TGTGCCAGCTCACCTGGTGGTCGCGATGAG. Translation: CASSPGGRDE. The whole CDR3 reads CASSPGGRDEQFF.

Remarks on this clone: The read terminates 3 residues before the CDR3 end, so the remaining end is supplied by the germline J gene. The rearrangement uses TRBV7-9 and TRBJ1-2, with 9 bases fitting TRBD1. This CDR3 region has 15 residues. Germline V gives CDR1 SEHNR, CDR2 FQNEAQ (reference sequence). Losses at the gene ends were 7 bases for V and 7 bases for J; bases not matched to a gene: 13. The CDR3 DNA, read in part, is TGTGCCAGCACCACTAAGGGACAGGGATCCTCTGGC. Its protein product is CASTTKGQGSSG. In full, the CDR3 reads CASTTKGQGSSGYTF.

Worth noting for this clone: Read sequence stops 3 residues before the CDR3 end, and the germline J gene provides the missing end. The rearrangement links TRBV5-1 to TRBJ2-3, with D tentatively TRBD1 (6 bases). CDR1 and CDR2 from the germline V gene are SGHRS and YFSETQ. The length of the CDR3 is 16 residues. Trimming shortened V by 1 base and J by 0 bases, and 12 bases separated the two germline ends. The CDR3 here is CASSLSHRASTDTQYF. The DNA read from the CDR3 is TGCGCCAGCAGCTTGTCACACAGGGCAAGCACAGATACG.

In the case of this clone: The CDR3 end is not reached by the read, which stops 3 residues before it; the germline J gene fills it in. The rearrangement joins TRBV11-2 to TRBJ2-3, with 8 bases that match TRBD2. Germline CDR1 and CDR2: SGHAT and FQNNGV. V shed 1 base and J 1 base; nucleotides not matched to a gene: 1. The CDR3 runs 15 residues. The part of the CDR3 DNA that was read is TGTGCCAGCAGCTTAGGTAGCGGGGGCACAGATACG. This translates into CASSLGSGGTDT. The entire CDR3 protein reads CASSLGSGGTDTQYF. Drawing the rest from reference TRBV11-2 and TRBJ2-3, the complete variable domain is EAGVAQSPRYKIIEKRQSVAFWCNPISGHATLYWYQQILGQGPKLLIQFQNNGVVDDSQLPKDRFSAERLKGVDSTLKIQPAKLEDSAVYLCASSLGSGGTDTQYFGPGTRLTVL.

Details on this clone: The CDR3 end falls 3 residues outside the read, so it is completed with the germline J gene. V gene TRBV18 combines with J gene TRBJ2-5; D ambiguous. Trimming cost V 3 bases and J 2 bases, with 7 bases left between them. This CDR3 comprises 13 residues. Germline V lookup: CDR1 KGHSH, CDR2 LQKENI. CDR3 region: CASSPARQETQYF. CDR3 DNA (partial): TGTGCCAGCTCACCGGCCAGGCAAGAGACC. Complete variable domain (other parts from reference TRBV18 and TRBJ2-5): NAGVMQNPRHLVRRRGQEARLRCSPMKGHSHVYWYRQLPEEGLKFMVYLQKENIIDESGMPKERFSAEFPKEGPSILRIQQVVRGDSAAYFCASSPARQETQYFGPGTRLLVL.

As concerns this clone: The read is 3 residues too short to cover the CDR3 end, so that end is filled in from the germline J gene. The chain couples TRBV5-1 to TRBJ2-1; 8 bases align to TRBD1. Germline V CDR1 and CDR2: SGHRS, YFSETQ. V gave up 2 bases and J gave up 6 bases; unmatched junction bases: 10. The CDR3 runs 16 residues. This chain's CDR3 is CASSFVIGQGSNEQFF. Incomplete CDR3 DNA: TGCGCCAGCAGCTTCGTAATCGGACAGGGTTCCAATGAG.

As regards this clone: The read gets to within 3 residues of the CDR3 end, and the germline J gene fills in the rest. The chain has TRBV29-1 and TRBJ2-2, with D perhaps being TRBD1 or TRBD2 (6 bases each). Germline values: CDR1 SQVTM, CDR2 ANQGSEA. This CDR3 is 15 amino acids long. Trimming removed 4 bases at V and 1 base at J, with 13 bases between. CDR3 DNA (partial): TGCAGCGTTGTAGGGGGAGGATTGAACACCGGGGAG. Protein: CSVVGGGLNTGE. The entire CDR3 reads CSVVGGGLNTGELFF.

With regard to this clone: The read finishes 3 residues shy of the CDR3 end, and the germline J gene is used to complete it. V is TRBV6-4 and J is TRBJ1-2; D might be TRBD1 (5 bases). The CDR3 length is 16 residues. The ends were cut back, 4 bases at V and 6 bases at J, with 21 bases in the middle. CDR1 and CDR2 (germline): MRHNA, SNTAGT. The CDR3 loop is CASSVGAGIGYDGYTF. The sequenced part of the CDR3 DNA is TGTGCCAGCAGTGTTGGGGCAGGGATCGGCTATGATGGC.

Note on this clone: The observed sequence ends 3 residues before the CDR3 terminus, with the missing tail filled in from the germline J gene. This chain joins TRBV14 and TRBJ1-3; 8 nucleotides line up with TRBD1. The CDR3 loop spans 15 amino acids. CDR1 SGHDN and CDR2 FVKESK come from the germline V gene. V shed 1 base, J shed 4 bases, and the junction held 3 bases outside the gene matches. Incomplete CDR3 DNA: TGTGCCAGCAGCCAAGTTCGGGACAGGGGAAACACC. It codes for CASSQVRDRGNT. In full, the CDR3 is CASSQVRDRGNTIYF. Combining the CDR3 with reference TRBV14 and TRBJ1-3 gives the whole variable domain EAGVTQFPSHSVIEKGQTVTLRCDPISGHDNLYWYRRVMGKEIKFLLHFVKESKQDESGMPNNRFLAERTGGTYSTLKVQPAELEDSGVYFCASSQVRDRGNTIYFGEGSWLTVV.

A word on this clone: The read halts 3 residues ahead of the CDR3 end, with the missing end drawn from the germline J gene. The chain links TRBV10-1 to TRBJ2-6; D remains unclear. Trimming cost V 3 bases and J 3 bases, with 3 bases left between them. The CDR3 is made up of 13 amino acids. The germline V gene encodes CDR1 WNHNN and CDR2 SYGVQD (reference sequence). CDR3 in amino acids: CASSDGGANVLTF. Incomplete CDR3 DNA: TGCGCCAGCAGTGACGGTGGGGCCAACGTC.

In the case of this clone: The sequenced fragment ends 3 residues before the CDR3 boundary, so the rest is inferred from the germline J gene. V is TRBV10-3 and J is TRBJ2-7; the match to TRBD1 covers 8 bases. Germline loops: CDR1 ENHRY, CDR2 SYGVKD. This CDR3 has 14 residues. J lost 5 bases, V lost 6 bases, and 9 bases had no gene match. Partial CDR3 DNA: TGTGCCATCAGCCAGGGGGCGAAGGTAGACGAG. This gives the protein CAISQGAKVDE. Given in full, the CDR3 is CAISQGAKVDEQYF.

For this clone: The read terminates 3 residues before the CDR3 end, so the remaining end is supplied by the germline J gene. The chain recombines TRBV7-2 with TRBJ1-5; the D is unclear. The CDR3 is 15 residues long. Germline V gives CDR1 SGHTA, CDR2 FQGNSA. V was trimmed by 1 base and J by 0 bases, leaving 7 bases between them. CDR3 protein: CASSLVKGSNQPQHF. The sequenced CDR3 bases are TGTGCCAGCAGCTTAGTTAAGGGTAGCAATCAGCCC.

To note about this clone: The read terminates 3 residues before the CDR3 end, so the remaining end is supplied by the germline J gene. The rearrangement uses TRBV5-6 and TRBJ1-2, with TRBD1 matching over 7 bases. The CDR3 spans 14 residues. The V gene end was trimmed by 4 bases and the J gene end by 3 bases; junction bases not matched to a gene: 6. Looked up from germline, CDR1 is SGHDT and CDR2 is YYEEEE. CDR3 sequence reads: CASSQFDRDYGYTF. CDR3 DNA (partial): TGTGCCAGCAGCCAATTCGACAGGGACTATGGC.

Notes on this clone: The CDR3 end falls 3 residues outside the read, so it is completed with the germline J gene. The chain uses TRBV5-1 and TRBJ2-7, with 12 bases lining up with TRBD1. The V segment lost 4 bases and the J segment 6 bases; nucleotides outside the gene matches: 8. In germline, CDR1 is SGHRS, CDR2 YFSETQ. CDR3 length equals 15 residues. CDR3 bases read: TGCGCCAGCAGCCCGGGACAGGGGGCTTTATCCGAG. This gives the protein CASSPGQGALSE. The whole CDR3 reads CASSPGQGALSEQYF.

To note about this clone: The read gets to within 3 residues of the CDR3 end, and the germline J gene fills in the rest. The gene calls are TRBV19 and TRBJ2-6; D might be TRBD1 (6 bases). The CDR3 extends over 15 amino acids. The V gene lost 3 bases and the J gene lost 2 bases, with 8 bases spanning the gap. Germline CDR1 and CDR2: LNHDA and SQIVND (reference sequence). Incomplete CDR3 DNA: TGTGCCAGTAGTATTGCAGGGGCTGGGGCCAACGTC. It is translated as CASSIAGAGANV. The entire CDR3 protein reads CASSIAGAGANVLTF.

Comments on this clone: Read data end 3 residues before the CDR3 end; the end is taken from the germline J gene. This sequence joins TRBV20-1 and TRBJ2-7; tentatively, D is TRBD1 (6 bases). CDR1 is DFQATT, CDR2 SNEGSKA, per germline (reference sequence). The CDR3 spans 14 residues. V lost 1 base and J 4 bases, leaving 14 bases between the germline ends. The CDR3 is CSARVQGGGYEQYF. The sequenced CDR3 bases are TGCAGTGCTAGAGTACAAGGGGGTGGGTACGAG.

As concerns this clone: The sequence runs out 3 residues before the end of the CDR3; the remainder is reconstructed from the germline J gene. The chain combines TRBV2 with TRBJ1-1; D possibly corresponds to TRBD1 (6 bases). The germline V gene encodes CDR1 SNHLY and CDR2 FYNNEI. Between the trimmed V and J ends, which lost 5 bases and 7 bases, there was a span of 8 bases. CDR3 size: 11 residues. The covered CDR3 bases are TGTGCCAGCAGTCAGGGGAATGAA. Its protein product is CASSQGNE. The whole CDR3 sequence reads CASSQGNEAFF.

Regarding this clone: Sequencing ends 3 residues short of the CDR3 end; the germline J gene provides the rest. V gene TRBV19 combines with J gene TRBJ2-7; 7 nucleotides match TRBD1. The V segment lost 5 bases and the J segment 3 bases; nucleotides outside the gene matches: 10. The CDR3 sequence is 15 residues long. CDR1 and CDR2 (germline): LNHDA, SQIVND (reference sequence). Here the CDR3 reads CASSARDSDYYEQYF. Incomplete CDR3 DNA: TGTGCCAGTAGTGCCCGGGACAGCGATTACTACGAG.

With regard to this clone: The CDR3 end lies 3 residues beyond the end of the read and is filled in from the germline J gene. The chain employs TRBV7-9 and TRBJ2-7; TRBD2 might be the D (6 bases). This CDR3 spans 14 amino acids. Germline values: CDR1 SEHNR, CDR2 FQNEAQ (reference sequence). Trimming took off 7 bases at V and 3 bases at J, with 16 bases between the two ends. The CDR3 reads CASTSGPGDYEQYF. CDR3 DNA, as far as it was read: TGTGCCAGCACCAGTGGACCGGGGGACTACGAG.

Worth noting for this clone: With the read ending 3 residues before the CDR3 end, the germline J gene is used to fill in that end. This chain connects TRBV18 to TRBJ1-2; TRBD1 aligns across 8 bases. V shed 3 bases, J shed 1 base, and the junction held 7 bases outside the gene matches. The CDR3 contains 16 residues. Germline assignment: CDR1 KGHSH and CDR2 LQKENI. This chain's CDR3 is CASSPLTGEGNYGYTF. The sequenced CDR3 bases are TGTGCCAGCTCACCCCTGACAGGGGAGGGTAACTATGGC.

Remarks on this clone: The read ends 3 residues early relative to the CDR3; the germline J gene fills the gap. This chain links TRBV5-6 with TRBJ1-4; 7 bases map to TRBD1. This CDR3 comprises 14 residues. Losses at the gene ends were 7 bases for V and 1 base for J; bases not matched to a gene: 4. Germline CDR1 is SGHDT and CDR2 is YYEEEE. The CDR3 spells CASVGQKTNEKLFF. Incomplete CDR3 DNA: TGTGCCAGCGTGGGACAGAAAACTAATGAAAAA.

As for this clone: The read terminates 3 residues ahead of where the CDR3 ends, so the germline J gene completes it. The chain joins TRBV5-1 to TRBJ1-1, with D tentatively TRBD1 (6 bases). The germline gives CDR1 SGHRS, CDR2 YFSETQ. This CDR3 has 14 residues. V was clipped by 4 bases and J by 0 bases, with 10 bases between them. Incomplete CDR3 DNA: TGCGCCAGCAGCAAGGACAGTATGAACACTGAA. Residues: CASSKDSMNTE. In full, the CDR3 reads CASSKDSMNTEAFF.